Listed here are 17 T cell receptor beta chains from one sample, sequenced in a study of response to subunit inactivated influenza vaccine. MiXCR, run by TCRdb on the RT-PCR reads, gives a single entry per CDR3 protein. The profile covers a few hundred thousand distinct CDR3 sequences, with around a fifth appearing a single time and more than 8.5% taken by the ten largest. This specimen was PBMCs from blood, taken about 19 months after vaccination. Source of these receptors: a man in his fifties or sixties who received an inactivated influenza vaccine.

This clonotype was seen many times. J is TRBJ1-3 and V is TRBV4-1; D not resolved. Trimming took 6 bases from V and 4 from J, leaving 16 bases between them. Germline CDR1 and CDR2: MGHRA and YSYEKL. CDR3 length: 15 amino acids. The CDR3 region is CASSLTGLKGNTIYF. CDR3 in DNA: TGCGCCAGCAGTTTAACGGGGTTAAAAGGAAACACCATATATTTT.

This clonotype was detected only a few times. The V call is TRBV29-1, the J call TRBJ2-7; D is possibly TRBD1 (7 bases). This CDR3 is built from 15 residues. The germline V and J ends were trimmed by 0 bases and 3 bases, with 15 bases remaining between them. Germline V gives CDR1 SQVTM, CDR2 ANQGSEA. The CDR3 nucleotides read TGCAGCGTTGAAGATCACAGGGGACTTTTCTACGAGCAGTACTTC. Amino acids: CSVEDHRGLFYEQYF.

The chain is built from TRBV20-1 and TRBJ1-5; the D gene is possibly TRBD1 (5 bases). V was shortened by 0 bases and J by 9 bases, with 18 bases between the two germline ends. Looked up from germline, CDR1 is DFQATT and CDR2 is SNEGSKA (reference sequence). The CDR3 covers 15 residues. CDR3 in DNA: TGCAGTGCTAGAGATATTCAGGGTGCCGCTCCGCCCCAGCATTTT. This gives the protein CSARDIQGAAPPQHF.

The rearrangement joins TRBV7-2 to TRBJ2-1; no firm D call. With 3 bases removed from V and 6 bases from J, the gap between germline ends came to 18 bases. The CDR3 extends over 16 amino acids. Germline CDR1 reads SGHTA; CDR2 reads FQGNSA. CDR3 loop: CASSFGFSAGPNEQFF. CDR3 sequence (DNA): TGTGCCAGCAGCTTCGGTTTCTCGGCAGGTCCCAATGAGCAGTTCTTC.

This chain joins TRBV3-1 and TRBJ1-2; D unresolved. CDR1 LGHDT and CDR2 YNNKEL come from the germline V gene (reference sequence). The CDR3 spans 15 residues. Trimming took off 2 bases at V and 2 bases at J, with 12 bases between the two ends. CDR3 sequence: CASSQMLTANYGYTF. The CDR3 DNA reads TGTGCCAGCAGCCAAATGCTCACAGCCAACTATGGCTACACCTTC.

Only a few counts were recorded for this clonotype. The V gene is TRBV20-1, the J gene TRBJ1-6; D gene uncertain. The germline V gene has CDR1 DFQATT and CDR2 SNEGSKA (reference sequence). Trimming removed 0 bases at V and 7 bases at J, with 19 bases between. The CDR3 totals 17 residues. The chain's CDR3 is CSARDLGSASYNSPLHF. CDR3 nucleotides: TGCAGTGCTAGAGATCTGGGCAGCGCGAGTTACAATTCACCCCTCCACTTT.

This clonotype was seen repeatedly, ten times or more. CDR3 loop: CASSAGTENTGELFF. CDR3 nucleotides: TGTGCCAGCAGCGCAGGGACAGAGAACACCGGGGAGCTGTTTTTT. The genes are TRBV9 and TRBJ2-2; 7 bases align to TRBD1. The germline V gene encodes CDR1 SGDLS and CDR2 YYNGEE. V lost 3 bases, J lost 1 base, and 3 bases stayed unmatched. This CDR3 spans 15 amino acids.

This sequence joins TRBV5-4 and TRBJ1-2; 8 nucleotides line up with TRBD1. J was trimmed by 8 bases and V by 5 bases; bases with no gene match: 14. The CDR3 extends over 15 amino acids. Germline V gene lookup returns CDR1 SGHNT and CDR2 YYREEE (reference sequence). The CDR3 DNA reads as TGTGCCAGCAGGTTTGGGCAGGGGGCCCAGGGGGGCTACACCTTC. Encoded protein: CASRFGQGAQGGYTF.

The CDR3 DNA is TGCGCCAGCAGCCAGGGACGACTAGCCGGTGTCACAGATACGCAGTATTTT. This sequence encodes CASSQGRLAGVTDTQYF. The chain couples TRBV4-3 to TRBJ2-3, with 7 bases aligning to TRBD2. The CDR3 covers 17 residues. From germline, CDR1 is LGHNA and CDR2 YSLEER. Germline trimming cut 3 bases from V and 2 bases from J; bases unmatched to any gene: 11.

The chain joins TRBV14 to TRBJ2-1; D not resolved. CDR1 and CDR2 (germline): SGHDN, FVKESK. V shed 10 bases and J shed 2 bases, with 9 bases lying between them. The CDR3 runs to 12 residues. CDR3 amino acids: CAMRKAYNEQFF. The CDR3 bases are TGTGCCATGCGGAAAGCCTACAATGAGCAGTTCTTC.

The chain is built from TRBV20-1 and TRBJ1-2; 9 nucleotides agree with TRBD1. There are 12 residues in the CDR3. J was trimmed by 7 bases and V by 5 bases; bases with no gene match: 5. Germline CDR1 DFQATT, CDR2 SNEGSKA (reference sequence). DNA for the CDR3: TGCAGTGCTGCACAGGGGGCGCTTGGCTACACCTTC. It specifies CSAAQGALGYTF.

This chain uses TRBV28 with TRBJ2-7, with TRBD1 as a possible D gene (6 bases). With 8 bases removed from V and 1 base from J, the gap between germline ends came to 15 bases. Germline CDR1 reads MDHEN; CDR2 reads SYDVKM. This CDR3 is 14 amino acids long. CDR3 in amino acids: CASRRAGDSYEQYF. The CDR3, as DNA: TGTGCCAGCCGCAGGGCAGGGGATTCCTACGAGCAGTACTTC.

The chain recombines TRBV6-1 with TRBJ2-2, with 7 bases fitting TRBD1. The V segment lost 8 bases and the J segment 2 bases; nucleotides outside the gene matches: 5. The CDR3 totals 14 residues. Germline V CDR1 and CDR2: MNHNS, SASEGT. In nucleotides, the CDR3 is TGTGCCAGCCGGGGACAGATAAACACCGGGGAGCTGTTTTTT. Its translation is CASRGQINTGELFF.

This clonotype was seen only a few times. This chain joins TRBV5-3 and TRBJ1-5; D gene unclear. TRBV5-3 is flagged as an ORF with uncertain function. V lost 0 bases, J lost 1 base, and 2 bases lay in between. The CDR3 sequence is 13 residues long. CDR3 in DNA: TGTGCCAGAAGCTTGGAAAGCAATCAGCCCCAGCATTTT. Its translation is CARSLESNQPQHF.

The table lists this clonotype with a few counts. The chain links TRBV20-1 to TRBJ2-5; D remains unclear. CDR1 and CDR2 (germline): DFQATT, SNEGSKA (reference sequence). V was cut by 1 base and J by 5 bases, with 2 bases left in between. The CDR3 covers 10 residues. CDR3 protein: CSARVETQYF. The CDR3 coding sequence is TGCAGTGCTAGAGTGGAGACCCAGTACTTC.

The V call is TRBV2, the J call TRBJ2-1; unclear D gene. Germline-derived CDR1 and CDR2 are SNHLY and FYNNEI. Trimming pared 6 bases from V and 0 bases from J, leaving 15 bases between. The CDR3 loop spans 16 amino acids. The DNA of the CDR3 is TGTGCCAGCAGCAAACCACCCAGGTACTCCTACAATGAGCAGTTCTTC. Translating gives CASSKPPRYSYNEQFF.

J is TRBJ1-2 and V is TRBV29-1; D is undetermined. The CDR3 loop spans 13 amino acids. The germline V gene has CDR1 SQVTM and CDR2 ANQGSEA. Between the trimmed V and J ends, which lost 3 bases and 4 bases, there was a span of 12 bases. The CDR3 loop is CSVDSAGPYGYTF. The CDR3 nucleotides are TGCAGCGTTGACAGTGCCGGCCCCTATGGCTACACCTTC.